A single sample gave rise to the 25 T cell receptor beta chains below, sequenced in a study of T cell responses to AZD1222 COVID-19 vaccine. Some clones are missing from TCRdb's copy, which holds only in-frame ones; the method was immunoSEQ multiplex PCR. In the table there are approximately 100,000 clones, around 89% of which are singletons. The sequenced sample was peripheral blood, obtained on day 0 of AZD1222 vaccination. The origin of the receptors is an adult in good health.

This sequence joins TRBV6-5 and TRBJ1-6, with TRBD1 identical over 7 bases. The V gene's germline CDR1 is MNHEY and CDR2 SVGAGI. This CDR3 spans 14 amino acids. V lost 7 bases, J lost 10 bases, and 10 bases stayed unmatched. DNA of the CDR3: TGTGCCAGCACCCCTCGACAGGGACGATCACCCCTCCACTTT. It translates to CASTPRQGRSPLHF.

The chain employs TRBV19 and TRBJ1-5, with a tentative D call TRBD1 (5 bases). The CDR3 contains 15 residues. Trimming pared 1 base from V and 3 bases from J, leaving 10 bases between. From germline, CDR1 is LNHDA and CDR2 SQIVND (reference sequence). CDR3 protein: CASSIVSGINQPQHF. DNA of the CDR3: TGTGCCAGTAGTATAGTGTCAGGGATCAATCAGCCCCAGCATTTT.

Here the CDR3 DNA reads TGTGCCAGCAGCTCCCCCTCAGTGGGGAACACTGAAGCTTTCTTT. The encoded protein is CASSSPSVGNTEAFF. The chain combines TRBV7-9 with TRBJ1-1; no definite D call. The CDR3 extends over 15 amino acids. From germline, CDR1 is SEHNR and CDR2 FQNEAQ (reference sequence). V was shortened by 4 bases and J by 1 base, with 13 bases between the two germline ends. The full variable domain, completed using reference TRBV7-9 and TRBJ1-1, is DTGVSQNPRHKITKRGQNVTFRCDPISEHNRLYWYRQTLGQGPEFLTYFQNEAQLEKSRLLSDRFSAERPKGSFSTLEIQRTEQGDSAMYLCASSSPSVGNTEAFFGQGTRLTVV.

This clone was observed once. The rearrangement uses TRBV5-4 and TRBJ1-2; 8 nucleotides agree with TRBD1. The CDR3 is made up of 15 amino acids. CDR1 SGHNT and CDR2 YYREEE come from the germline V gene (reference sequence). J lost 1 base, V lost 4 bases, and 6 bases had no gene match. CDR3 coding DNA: TGTGCCAGCAGCGGGACAGGTACACTTAACTATGGCTACACCTTC. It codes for CASSGTGTLNYGYTF.

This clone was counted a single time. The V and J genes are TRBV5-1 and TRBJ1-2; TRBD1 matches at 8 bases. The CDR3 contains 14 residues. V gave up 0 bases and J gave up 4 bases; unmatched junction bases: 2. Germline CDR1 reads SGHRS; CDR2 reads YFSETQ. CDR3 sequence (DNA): TGCGCCAGCAGCTTGGGACAGGGGAGCTATGGCTACACCTTC. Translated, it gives CASSLGQGSYGYTF.

The CDR3 DNA follows: TGTGCCAGCAGTGGACCGGGACTAGTGGGGGGCCACTCCTACAATGAGCAGTTCTTC. Translating it yields CASSGPGLVGGHSYNEQFF. V usage is TRBV2 and J usage is TRBJ2-1; 8 positions agree with TRBD2. V was clipped by 4 bases and J by 0 bases; unmatched bases: 14. CDR3 size: 19 residues. Per germline, CDR1 SNHLY and CDR2 FYNNEI.

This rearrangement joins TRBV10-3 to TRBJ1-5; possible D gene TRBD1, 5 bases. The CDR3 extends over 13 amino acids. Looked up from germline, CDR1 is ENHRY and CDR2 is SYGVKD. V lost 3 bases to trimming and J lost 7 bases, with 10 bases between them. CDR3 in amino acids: CAISEDGAQPQHF. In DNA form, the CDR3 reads TGTGCCATCAGTGAAGATGGGGCACAGCCCCAGCATTTT.

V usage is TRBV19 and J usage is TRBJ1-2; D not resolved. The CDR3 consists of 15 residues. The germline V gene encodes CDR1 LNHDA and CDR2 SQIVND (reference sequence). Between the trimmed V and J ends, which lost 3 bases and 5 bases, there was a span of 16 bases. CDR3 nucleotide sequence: TGTGCCAGTAGTATGTGGACGTCGGTGAGGTATGGCTACACCTTC. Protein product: CASSMWTSVRYGYTF.

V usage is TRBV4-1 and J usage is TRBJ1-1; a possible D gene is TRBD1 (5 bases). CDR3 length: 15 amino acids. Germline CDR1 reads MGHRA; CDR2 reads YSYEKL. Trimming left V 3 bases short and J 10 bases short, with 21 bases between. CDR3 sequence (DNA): TGCGCCAGCAGCCAGCTCGGACCCCCCCGGGACGGAGCTTTCTTT. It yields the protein CASSQLGPPRDGAFF.

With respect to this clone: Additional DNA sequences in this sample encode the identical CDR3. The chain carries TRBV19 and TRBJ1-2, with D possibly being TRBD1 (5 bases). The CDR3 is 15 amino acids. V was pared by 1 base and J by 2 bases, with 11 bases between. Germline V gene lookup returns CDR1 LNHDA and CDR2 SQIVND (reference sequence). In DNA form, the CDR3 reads TGTGCCAGTAGTATAGCCCCGGGACGGAACTATGGCTACACCTTC. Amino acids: CASSIAPGRNYGYTF.

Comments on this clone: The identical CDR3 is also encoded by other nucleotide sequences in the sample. Written as DNA, the CDR3 is TGTGCCAGCACTTTGGGACAGTCGAACACTGAAGCTTTCTTT. Amino acids: CASTLGQSNTEAFF. The chain links TRBV19 to TRBJ1-1; TRBD1 matches at 7 bases. The CDR3 is 14 residues long. From germline, CDR1 is LNHDA and CDR2 SQIVND (reference sequence). Trimming cost V 9 bases and J 1 base; bases outside gene matches: 8.

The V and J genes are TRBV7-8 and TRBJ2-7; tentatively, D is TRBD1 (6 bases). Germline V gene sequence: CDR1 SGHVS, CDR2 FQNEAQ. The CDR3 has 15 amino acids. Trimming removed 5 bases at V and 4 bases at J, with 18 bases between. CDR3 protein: CASSPRGIGGYEQYF. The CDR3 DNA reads TGTGCCAGCAGCCCCCGGGGAATAGGGGGTTACGAGCAGTACTTC. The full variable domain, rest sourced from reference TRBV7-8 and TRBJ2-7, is GAGVSQSPRYKVAKRGQDVALRCDPISGHVSLFWYQQALGQGPEFLTYFQNEAQLDKSGLPSDRFFAERPEGSVSTLKIQRTQQEDSAVYLCASSPRGIGGYEQYFGPGTRLTVT.

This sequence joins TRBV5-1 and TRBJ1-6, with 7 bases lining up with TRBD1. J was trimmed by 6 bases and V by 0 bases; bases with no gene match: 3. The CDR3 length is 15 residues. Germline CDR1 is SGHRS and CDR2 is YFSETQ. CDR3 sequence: CASSLDRGGNSPLHF. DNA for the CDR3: TGCGCCAGCAGCTTGGACAGGGGTGGTAATTCACCCCTCCACTTT.

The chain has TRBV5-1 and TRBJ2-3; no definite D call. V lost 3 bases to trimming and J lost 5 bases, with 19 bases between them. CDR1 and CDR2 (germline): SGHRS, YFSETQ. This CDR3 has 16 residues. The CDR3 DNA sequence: TGCGCCAGCAGCTACGACATTCGGGTTCCCCGAGATACGCAGTATTTT. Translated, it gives CASSYDIRVPRDTQYF.

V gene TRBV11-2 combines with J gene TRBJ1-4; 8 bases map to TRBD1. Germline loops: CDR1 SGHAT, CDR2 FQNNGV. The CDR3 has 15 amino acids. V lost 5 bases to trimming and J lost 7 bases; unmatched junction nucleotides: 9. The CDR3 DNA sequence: TGTGCCAGCAGCGCCCGACAGGGGCCGGGTGAAAAACTGTTTTTT. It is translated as CASSARQGPGEKLFF.

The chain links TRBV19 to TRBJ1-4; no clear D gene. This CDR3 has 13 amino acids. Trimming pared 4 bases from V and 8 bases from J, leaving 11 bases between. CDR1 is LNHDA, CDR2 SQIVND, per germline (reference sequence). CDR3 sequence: CASSSDPGEKLFF. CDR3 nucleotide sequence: TGTGCCAGTAGTAGTGACCCGGGAGAAAAACTGTTTTTT.

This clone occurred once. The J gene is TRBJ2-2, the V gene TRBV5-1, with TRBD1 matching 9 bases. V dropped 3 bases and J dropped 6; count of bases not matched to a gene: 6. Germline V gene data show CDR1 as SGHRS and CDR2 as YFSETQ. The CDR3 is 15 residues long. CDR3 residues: CASSSRDRESGELFF. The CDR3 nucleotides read TGCGCCAGCAGCTCCCGGGACAGGGAGTCCGGGGAGCTGTTTTTT.

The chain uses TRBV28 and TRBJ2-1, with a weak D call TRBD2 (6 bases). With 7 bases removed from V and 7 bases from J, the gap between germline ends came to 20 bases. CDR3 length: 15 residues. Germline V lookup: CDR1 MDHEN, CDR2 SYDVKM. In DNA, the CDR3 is TGTGCCAGCACCCTGGAGCCGTGGGCGGGGAATGAGCAGTTCTTC. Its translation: CASTLEPWAGNEQFF.

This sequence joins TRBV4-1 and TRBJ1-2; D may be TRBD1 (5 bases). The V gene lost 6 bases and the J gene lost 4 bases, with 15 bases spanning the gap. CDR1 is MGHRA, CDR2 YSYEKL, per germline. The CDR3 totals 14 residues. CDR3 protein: CASRARQGRYGYTF. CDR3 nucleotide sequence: TGCGCCAGCAGGGCCCGGCAGGGCCGCTATGGCTACACCTTC.

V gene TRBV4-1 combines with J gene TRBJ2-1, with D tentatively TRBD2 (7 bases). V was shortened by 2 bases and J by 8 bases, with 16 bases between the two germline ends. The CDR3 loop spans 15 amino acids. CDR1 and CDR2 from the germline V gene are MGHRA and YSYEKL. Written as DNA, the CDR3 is TGCGCCAGCAGCCAACAAGGGGGGGTAGGCCATGAGCAGTTCTTC. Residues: CASSQQGGVGHEQFF.

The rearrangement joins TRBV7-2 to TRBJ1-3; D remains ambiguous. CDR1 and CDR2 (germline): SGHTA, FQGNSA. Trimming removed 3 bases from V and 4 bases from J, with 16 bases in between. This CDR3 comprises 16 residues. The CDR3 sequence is CASSLVYGNIGNTIYF. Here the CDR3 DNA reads TGTGCCAGCAGCTTGGTGTACGGGAACATCGGAAACACCATATATTTT.

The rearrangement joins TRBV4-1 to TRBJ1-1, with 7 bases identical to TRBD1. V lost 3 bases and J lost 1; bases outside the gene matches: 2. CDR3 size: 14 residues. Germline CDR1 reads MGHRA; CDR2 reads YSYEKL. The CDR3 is CASSHNRGNTEAFF. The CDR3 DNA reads TGCGCCAGCAGCCATAACAGGGGGAACACTGAAGCTTTCTTT.

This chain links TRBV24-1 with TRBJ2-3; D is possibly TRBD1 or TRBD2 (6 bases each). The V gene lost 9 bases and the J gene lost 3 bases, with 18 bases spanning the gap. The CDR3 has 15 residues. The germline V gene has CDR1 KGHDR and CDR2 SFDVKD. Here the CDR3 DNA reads TGTGCCACCGGGGGGCCAAGGGACGGGACAGATACGCAGTATTTT. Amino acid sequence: CATGGPRDGTDTQYF.

The CDR3 DNA is TGCGCCAGCAGTGAGACCCTCGCCAGGTACGAGCAGTACTTC. Its protein is CASSETLARYEQYF. The V and J genes are TRBV10-1 and TRBJ2-7, with unresolved D. Trimming removed 2 bases from V and 4 bases from J, with 12 bases in between. The CDR3 sequence is 14 residues long. CDR1 and CDR2 (germline): WNHNN, SYGVQD (reference sequence).

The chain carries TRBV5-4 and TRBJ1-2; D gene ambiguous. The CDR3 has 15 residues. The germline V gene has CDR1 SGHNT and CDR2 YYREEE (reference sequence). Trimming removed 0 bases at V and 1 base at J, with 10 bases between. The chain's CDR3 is CASSLVGSDNYGYTF. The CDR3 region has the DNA TGTGCCAGCAGCTTGGTCGGCAGTGATAACTATGGCTACACCTTC.